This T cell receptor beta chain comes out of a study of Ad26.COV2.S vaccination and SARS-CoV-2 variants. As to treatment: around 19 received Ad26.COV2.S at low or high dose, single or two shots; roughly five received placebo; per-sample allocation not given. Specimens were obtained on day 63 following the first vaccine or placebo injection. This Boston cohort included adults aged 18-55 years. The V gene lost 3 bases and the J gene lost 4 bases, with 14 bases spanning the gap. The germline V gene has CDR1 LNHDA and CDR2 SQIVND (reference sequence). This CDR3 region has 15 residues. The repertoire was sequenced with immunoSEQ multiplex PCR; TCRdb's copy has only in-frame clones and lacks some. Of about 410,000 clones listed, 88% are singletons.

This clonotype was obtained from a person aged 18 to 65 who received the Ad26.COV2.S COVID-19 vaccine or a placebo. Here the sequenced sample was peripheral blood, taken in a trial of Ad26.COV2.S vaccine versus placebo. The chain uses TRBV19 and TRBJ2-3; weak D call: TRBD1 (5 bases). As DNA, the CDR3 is TGTGCCAGTAGTATGGGTAGGGGCTGGGCAGATACGCAGTATTTT. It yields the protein CASSMGRGWADTQYF.